A single sample is the source of the 26 T cell receptor beta chains below, sequenced in a study of CD8 T cells in ankylosing spondylitis. One entry per CDR3 protein, called by TCRdb with MiXCR from the 5' RACE reads. The data show a few hundred thousand distinct CDR3 sequences, with more than 20% seen just once and about 15% held by the top ten. General study results and limits: A motif of eight or nine highly homologous TCR beta variants was seen as apparently characteristic of ankylosing spondylitis blood.

Antigen specificity for these receptors is unknown. The sequencing sample was made of blood, either unsorted or a sorted T cell fraction (not recorded which). The receptors originated from a male donor with ankylosing spondylitis.

The V call is TRBV7-9, the J call TRBJ2-7; TRBD2 matches at 9 bases. V shed 5 bases, J shed 4 bases, and the junction held 6 bases outside the gene matches. CDR1 is SEHNR and CDR2 is FQNEAQ in the germline V gene (reference sequence). The CDR3 consists of 14 residues. CDR3 bases: TGTGCCAGCAGCCGGACTAGCGATTTGTACGAGCAGTACTTC. It translates to CASSRTSDLYEQYF.

V is TRBV29-1 and J is TRBJ1-1, with 10 bases aligning to TRBD1. Germline V gene sequence: CDR1 SQVTM, CDR2 ANQGSEA. The trim removed 5 bases at V and 5 bases at J, leaving 8 bases unmatched. The CDR3 covers 14 residues. The CDR3 nucleotides read TGCAGCGTTTCTCGGACAGGGGGTACAACTGAAGCTTTCTTT. Translation: CSVSRTGGTTEAFF.

The chain joins TRBV11-3 to TRBJ2-2, with no clear D. The V end lost 5 bases, the J end lost 7 bases, and 11 bases lay between the germline ends. The CDR3 sequence is 13 residues long. Per germline, CDR1 SGHNT and CDR2 YENEEA. As DNA, the CDR3 is TGTGCCAGCAGCACGGCCTTGGTCGGGGAGCTGTTTTTT. It translates to CASSTALVGELFF. The full variable domain, rest sourced from reference TRBV11-3 and TRBJ2-2, is EAGVVQSPRYKIIEKKQPVAFWCNPISGHNTLYWYLQNLGQGPELLIRYENEEAVDDSQLPKDRFSAERLKGVDSTLKIQPAELGDSAVYLCASSTALVGELFFGEGSRLTVL.

This clonotype was detected a few times. The chain carries TRBV7-9 and TRBJ2-2; D is uncertain. The V end lost 1 base, the J end lost 5 bases, and 5 bases lay between the germline ends. The CDR3 loop spans 13 amino acids. Germline assignment: CDR1 SEHNR and CDR2 FQNEAQ (reference sequence). The CDR3 region is CASSLVQTGELFF. The CDR3 DNA follows: TGTGCCAGCAGCTTAGTTCAGACCGGGGAGCTGTTTTTT.

This clonotype was recorded many times. The rearrangement uses TRBV7-9 and TRBJ2-7; D perhaps matches TRBD2 (7 bases). The length of the CDR3 is 14 residues. Looked up from germline, CDR1 is SEHNR and CDR2 is FQNEAQ (reference sequence). Between the trimmed V and J ends, which lost 5 bases and 3 bases, there was a span of 14 bases. CDR3 sequence reads: CASSPSGDIYEQYF. Written as DNA, the CDR3 is TGTGCCAGCAGCCCCAGCGGGGACATCTACGAGCAGTACTTC.

This clonotype was picked up many times. This chain links TRBV28 with TRBJ2-1; D is unclear. V was pared by 2 bases and J by 10 bases, with 12 bases between. Per the germline V gene, CDR1 is MDHEN and CDR2 is SYDVKM. There are 13 residues in the CDR3. CDR3 coding DNA: TGTGCCAGCAGTTTAGTCTCCCGCACCGAGCAGTTCTTC. Its translation: CASSLVSRTEQFF.

This clonotype was recorded at least ten times. The J gene is TRBJ2-1, the V gene TRBV29-1; D is perhaps TRBD2 (6 bases). The germline V and J ends were trimmed by 0 bases and 7 bases, with 10 bases remaining between them. There are 13 residues in the CDR3. Germline CDR1 is SQVTM and CDR2 is ANQGSEA. The CDR3 here is CSVEEKEGNEQFF. The DNA of the CDR3 is TGCAGCGTTGAAGAAAAGGAGGGAAATGAGCAGTTCTTC.

This clonotype was seen only a few times. The gene calls are TRBV15 and TRBJ2-7; D is undetermined. The CDR3 consists of 13 residues. Between the trimmed V and J ends, which lost 0 bases and 3 bases, there was a span of 6 bases. In germline, CDR1 is LNHNV, CDR2 YYDKDF (reference sequence). The CDR3 is CATSRDPGYEQYF. DNA for the CDR3: TGTGCCACCAGCAGAGATCCCGGCTACGAGCAGTACTTC.

This clonotype was counted only a few times. This chain connects TRBV19 to TRBJ1-1; D call uncertain. CDR3 length: 14 amino acids. Germline V gene data show CDR1 as LNHDA and CDR2 as SQIVND (reference sequence). Trimming pared 3 bases from V and 0 bases from J, leaving 8 bases between. This CDR3 is CASSMDSLNTEAFF. The CDR3 DNA reads as TGTGCCAGTAGTATGGATTCACTGAACACTGAAGCTTTCTTT. Full variable domain (remainder filled in from reference TRBV19 and TRBJ1-1): DGGITQSPKYLFRKEGQNVTLSCEQNLNHDAMYWYRQDPGQGLRLIYYSQIVNDFQKGDIAEGYSVSREKKESFPLTVTSAQKNPTAFYLCASSMDSLNTEAFFGQGTRLTVV.

The CDR3 protein is CSVAPLGPGGTEAFF. In DNA, the CDR3 is TGCAGCGTTGCACCCTTGGGGCCAGGGGGCACTGAAGCTTTCTTT. J is TRBJ1-1 and V is TRBV29-1, with TRBD1 matching 7 bases. With 4 bases clipped from V and 4 bases from J, the junction kept 12 bases outside the gene matches. In germline, CDR1 is SQVTM, CDR2 ANQGSEA. The CDR3 sequence is 15 residues long.

The chain recombines TRBV7-2 with TRBJ2-2, with D possibly called TRBD1 or TRBD2 (5 bases each). The CDR3 runs to 15 residues. V gave up 4 bases and J gave up 0 bases, with 9 bases separating them. Per germline, CDR1 SGHTA and CDR2 FQGNSA. The CDR3 loop is CASSSGRANTGELFF. CDR3 nucleotide sequence: TGTGCCAGCAGCTCGGGACGGGCGAACACCGGGGAGCTGTTTTTT.

The rearrangement uses TRBV5-6 and TRBJ1-1; D might be TRBD1 (6 bases). Germline-derived CDR1 and CDR2 are SGHDT and YYEEEE. With 4 bases removed from V and 1 base from J, the gap between germline ends came to 14 bases. CDR3 length: 15 amino acids. CDR3 coding DNA: TGTGCCAGCAGCCTCGGGGGGCGGCAGAACACTGAAGCTTTCTTT. Translating gives CASSLGGRQNTEAFF.

This clonotype was observed at least ten times. This sequence joins TRBV28 and TRBJ2-5, with 15 bases identical to TRBD2. Germline lookup yields CDR1 MDHEN and CDR2 SYDVKM. This CDR3 is 17 amino acids long. V lost 1 base to trimming and J lost 4 bases; unmatched junction nucleotides: 4. In DNA, the CDR3 is TGTGCCAGCAGTTTATCTGGACTAGCGGGAGGGCGAGAGACCCAGTACTTC. Its protein is CASSLSGLAGGRETQYF.

The chain uses TRBV11-2 and TRBJ2-1; no reliable D call. V was clipped by 4 bases and J by 7 bases, with 11 bases between them. This CDR3 comprises 13 residues. CDR1 and CDR2 from the germline V gene are SGHAT and FQNNGV. The CDR3 region is CASSSGSGNEQFF. CDR3 nucleotide sequence: TGTGCCAGCAGCTCCGGCTCTGGGAATGAGCAGTTCTTC.

This chain connects TRBV29-1 to TRBJ2-3; 11 nucleotides align to TRBD2. Germline V gene sequence: CDR1 SQVTM, CDR2 ANQGSEA. V lost 0 bases and J lost 10; bases outside the gene matches: 6. The length of the CDR3 is 14 residues. For the CDR3, the DNA is TGCAGCGTTGAAGATGTACTAGCGGGAGTAGCGCAGTATTTT. This encodes CSVEDVLAGVAQYF.

The chain is built from TRBV5-1 and TRBJ1-1; weak D call: TRBD1 (5 bases). The CDR3 is 13 residues long. Deletions cut 5 bases from V and 3 bases from J, with 11 bases between. Germline values: CDR1 SGHRS, CDR2 YFSETQ. CDR3: CASSYSGDTEAFF. In DNA form, the CDR3 reads TGCGCCAGCAGTTATTCGGGGGACACTGAAGCTTTCTTT.

The chain uses TRBV12-3 or TRBV12-4 and TRBJ1-1; tentatively, D is TRBD1 (5 bases). The CDR3 is 17 residues long. With 8 bases removed from V and 2 bases from J, the gap between germline ends came to 24 bases. The CDR3 region is CASPRPRAQGANTEAFF. As DNA, the CDR3 is TGTGCCAGCCCGCGCCCCCGGGCTCAGGGAGCTAACACTGAAGCTTTCTTT.

The chain has TRBV5-1 and TRBJ1-1; TRBD1 matches at 8 bases. Per germline, CDR1 SGHRS and CDR2 YFSETQ. V lost 4 bases, J lost 4 bases, and 6 bases stayed unmatched. The CDR3 extends over 14 amino acids. The CDR3 DNA reads TGCGCCAGCAGCGTACTAACAGGGGGCACTGAAGCTTTCTTT. Its translation is CASSVLTGGTEAFF.

A single count supports this clonotype. V is TRBV28 and J is TRBJ1-2; D is perhaps TRBD1 (5 bases). With 5 bases removed from V and 4 bases from J, the gap between germline ends came to 17 bases. The CDR3 has 15 residues. Germline loops: CDR1 MDHEN, CDR2 SYDVKM. Here the CDR3 DNA reads TGTGCCAGCAGTCTCAATAGGAGAGGGGTCTATGGCTACACCTTC. Translation: CASSLNRRGVYGYTF.

This clonotype turned up a few times. This rearrangement joins TRBV29-1 to TRBJ2-1; D is unclear. V gave up 0 bases and J gave up 8 bases, with 5 bases separating them. Germline assignment: CDR1 SQVTM and CDR2 ANQGSEA. This CDR3 has 11 amino acids. CDR3 in DNA: TGCAGCGTTGAAGATAGGTATGAGCAGTTCTTC. It encodes CSVEDRYEQFF.

This chain joins TRBV7-2 and TRBJ1-3, with TRBD1 as a possible D gene (6 bases). CDR1 is SGHTA and CDR2 is FQGNSA in the germline V gene. V lost 5 bases and J lost 0, with 11 bases in between. CDR3 size: 15 residues. The CDR3 sequence: CASSIRGLSGNTIYF. DNA of the CDR3: TGTGCCAGCAGCATCAGGGGACTCTCTGGAAACACCATATATTTT.

CDR3 sequence: CASSDLNYGYTF. For the CDR3, the DNA is TGTGCCAGCAGTGATCTTAACTATGGCTACACCTTC. The chain links TRBV2 to TRBJ1-2; D remains unclear. Trimming pared 3 bases from V and 1 base from J, leaving 3 bases between. This CDR3 is built from 12 residues. Germline-derived CDR1 and CDR2 are SNHLY and FYNNEI.

This clonotype has more than one count but fewer than ten. This chain uses TRBV6-1 with TRBJ2-5; the D call may be TRBD1 or TRBD2 (5 bases each). The germline gives CDR1 MNHNS, CDR2 SASEGT. V was cut by 6 bases and J by 4 bases, with 15 bases left in between. This CDR3 has 14 amino acids. The CDR3 DNA is TGTGCCAGCAGGTCCCATCCGGGGCGAGAGACCCAGTACTTC. Translating it yields CASRSHPGRETQYF.

The chain has TRBV5-1 and TRBJ1-1, with 7 bases fitting TRBD1. Germline loops: CDR1 SGHRS, CDR2 YFSETQ. The CDR3 has 16 residues. J lost 1 base, V lost 5 bases, and 11 bases had no gene match. The DNA of the CDR3 is TGCGCCAGCAGGGAGTCGACAGGGAAGGGGAACACTGAAGCTTTCTTT. Protein sequence: CASRESTGKGNTEAFF.

In its sample, this clonotype was seen a few times. The CDR3 DNA follows: TGTGCCAGCAGCTTAAGACAGGGGGCAGGCACAGATACGCAGTATTTT. The encoded protein is CASSLRQGAGTDTQYF. The rearrangement links TRBV7-9 to TRBJ2-3; 10 bases are shared with TRBD1. After removal of 2 bases from V and 1 base from J, the junction contained 3 bases not matched to a gene. The length of the CDR3 is 16 residues. Per germline, CDR1 SEHNR and CDR2 FQNEAQ (reference sequence).

This clonotype was seen a handful of times. The CDR3 sequence: CSASGRASSYEQYF. The DNA for the CDR3 is TGCAGTGCTAGCGGGAGGGCGAGCTCCTACGAGCAGTACTTC. The chain recombines TRBV20-1 with TRBJ2-7; the match to TRBD2 covers 8 bases. With V trimmed by 3 bases and J by 0 bases, 4 bases remained unmatched. Germline CDR1 DFQATT, CDR2 SNEGSKA (reference sequence). The CDR3 is 14 amino acids.